This section outlines one T cell receptor beta chain sequence together with its context. No antigen is known for it. Repertoires were generated with immunoSEQ multiplex PCR, while TCRdb's copy carries only in-frame clones and drops some. Of roughly 200,000 clones in the sample, approximately 84% are singletons; the top ten hold 2.5% to 3%. In germline, CDR1 is MNHEY, CDR2 SMNVEV (reference sequence). V was shortened by 2 bases and J by 6 bases, with 8 bases between the two germline ends. The CDR3 has 14 amino acids. This entry belongs to a study of cytomegalovirus exposure and HLA in healthy donors. On the study more broadly: A subsequent analysis reported that the 110 or so validation repertoires were produced on the same platform that had also been used for the 600 to 700 first-cohort repertoires. Study-wide results and limits: Specificity for CMV antigens was confirmed in vitro for a few of the CMV-associated chains. Cytomegalovirus association was assigned to about 150 TCR beta chains.

Separation from the approximately 710-subject first cohort characterized the 120-subject validation cohort, to which the donors belonged. The chain couples TRBV27 to TRBJ1-6; no definite D call. The TCR sequence derives from a woman younger than 30 in good health and CMV-seropositive. Sequencing used PBMCs. CDR3 nucleotides: TGTGCCAGCAGTTTAACCGCGATTAATTCACCCCTCCACTTT. Residues: CASSLTAINSPLHF.